Shown below are 8 T cell receptor beta chains from a single sample sequenced in a study of cytomegalovirus exposure and HLA in healthy donors. PCR employed 60 Vbeta and 13 Jbeta primers. Libraries were prepared by immunoSEQ multiplex PCR; TCRdb keeps only in-frame clonotypes and omits some of them. The table has roughly 180,000 clones, roughly a tenth seen once. Sequencing was carried out using PBMCs. These receptors all stem from a woman under 40 in good health and CMV-seropositive.

V gene TRBV5-4 combines with J gene TRBJ2-5; D gene ambiguous. The CDR3 consists of 15 residues. Germline loops: CDR1 SGHNT, CDR2 YYREEE (reference sequence). V gave up 3 bases and J gave up 1 base, with 13 bases separating them. The CDR3 region is CASSSKTRSQETQYF. CDR3 nucleotide sequence: TGTGCCAGCAGCTCCAAAACGCGGTCCCAAGAGACCCAGTACTTC.

V gene TRBV29-1 combines with J gene TRBJ1-1; D gene ambiguous. Per germline, CDR1 SQVTM and CDR2 ANQGSEA. CDR3 length equals 13 residues. The V gene lost 8 bases and the J gene lost 1 base, with 14 bases spanning the gap. CDR3 in DNA: TGCAGCACTAACGGAGAACAGAACACTGAAGCTTTCTTT. Translation: CSTNGEQNTEAFF.

This chain connects TRBV7-3 to TRBJ2-2; TRBD1 is a possible D gene (6 bases). Germline CDR1 SGHTA, CDR2 FQGTGA. The CDR3 is 15 amino acids. The ends were cut back, 4 bases at V and 3 bases at J, with 12 bases in the middle. CDR3 in DNA: TGTGCCAGCAGCTCGCAGGGGCTTGACACCGGGGAGCTGTTTTTT. This codes for CASSSQGLDTGELFF.

This clone was seen more than once but under ten times. V and J are TRBV2 and TRBJ2-1; 10 bases line up with TRBD1. This CDR3 has 15 residues. Germline trimming cut 4 bases from V and 4 bases from J; bases unmatched to any gene: 4. Per the germline V gene, CDR1 is SNHLY and CDR2 is FYNNEI. The CDR3 reads CASSVEDRGYNEQFF. Here the CDR3 DNA reads TGTGCCAGCAGTGTAGAGGACAGGGGGTACAATGAGCAGTTCTTC.

J is TRBJ1-2 and V is TRBV9; TRBD1 might be the D (5 bases). V gave up 0 bases and J gave up 8 bases, with 14 bases separating them. This CDR3 spans 14 amino acids. In germline, CDR1 is SGDLS, CDR2 YYNGEE. CDR3 protein: CASSVGGVGVGYTF. The CDR3 DNA is TGTGCCAGCAGCGTAGGGGGGGTTGGGGTCGGCTACACCTTC. Using reference TRBV9 and TRBJ1-2 for the parts outside the CDR3, the full variable domain is DSGVTQTPKHLITATGQRVTLRCSPRSGDLSVYWYQQSLDQGLQFLIQYYNGEERAKGNILERFSAQQFPDLHSELNLSSLELGDSALYFCASSVGGVGVGYTFGSGTRLTVV.

This clone showed up just a few times. The chain combines TRBV6-5 with TRBJ2-2; a possible D gene is TRBD2 (6 bases). The CDR3 is 15 amino acids. Per the germline V gene, CDR1 is MNHEY and CDR2 is SVGAGI. The ends were cut back, 2 bases at V and 5 bases at J, with 12 bases in the middle. The CDR3 loop is CASSYGGIGTGELFF. As DNA, the CDR3 is TGTGCCAGCAGTTACGGAGGGATCGGGACCGGGGAGCTGTTTTTT.

This clone came up a few times. The chain links TRBV9 to TRBJ1-1; D call uncertain. Germline V gene sequence: CDR1 SGDLS, CDR2 YYNGEE. The CDR3 extends over 15 amino acids. The V and J ends lost 0 bases and 0 bases respectively, with 9 bases between them. CDR3 in amino acids: CASSVGGGMNTEAFF. The CDR3 nucleotides are TGTGCCAGCAGCGTAGGAGGAGGGATGAACACTGAAGCTTTCTTT. Complete variable domain (other parts from reference TRBV9 and TRBJ1-1): DSGVTQTPKHLITATGQRVTLRCSPRSGDLSVYWYQQSLDQGLQFLIQYYNGEERAKGNILERFSAQQFPDLHSELNLSSLELGDSALYFCASSVGGGMNTEAFFGQGTRLTVV.

V and J are TRBV5-5 and TRBJ2-5, with a weak D call TRBD2 (6 bases). Trimming took 3 bases from V and 4 from J, leaving 25 bases between them. CDR1 is SGHKS and CDR2 is YYEKEE in the germline V gene (reference sequence). This CDR3 contains 18 residues. Here the CDR3 DNA reads TGTGCCAGCAGCTCTCGGGGGATGCGAGTCTTACCGTTAGAGACCCAGTACTTC. Encoded protein: CASSSRGMRVLPLETQYF.